This TCR beta chain was found in a study of glioma-infiltrating T cells. Study-wide findings and caveats: Non-neoplastic patients had below-expected tissue-blood divergence, while all gliomas exceeded expectation. Very few CDR3 sequences were shared between tissue and blood.

The germline gives CDR1 LGHNA, CDR2 YSLEER. The CDR3 spans 13 residues. As regards this clonotype: Its antigen remains unidentified. One junction end disagrees with the germline gene, perhaps due to a read error.

TCR alpha and beta CDR3 regions were amplified from RNA using iRepertoire nested multiplex PCR. For one-step reverse transcription and amplification, 100-400 ng of tissue mRNA or PBMC total RNA was used. A single record per CDR3 protein comes from TCRdb applying MiXCR to the multiplex PCR reads. The sample includes some 150,000 distinct CDR3 sequences, 39% of them seen just once. Sequencing used glioma tissue, nonneoplastic brain tissue, or PBMCs (not recorded which). This chain joins TRBV4-3 and TRBJ1-3, with D possibly matching TRBD1 (5 bases). This TCR derives from a human donor with low-grade glioma or glioblastoma, undergoing nonglioma brain surgery, or in good health (not recorded which). The CDR3 sequence is CASSQDLGWAGNF. For the CDR3, the DNA is TGCGCCAGCAGCCAAGATCTAGGGTGGGCAGGGAATTTT.